This T cell receptor (beta chain) derives from a study of T cells in Graves' hyperthyroidism and ophthalmopathy. V was pared by 5 bases and J by 1 base, with 8 bases between. This CDR3 is 13 amino acids long. The germline V gene encodes CDR1 SNHLY and CDR2 FYNNEI. This clonotype was seen many times. This likely comes from a read error, as the CDR3 has no conserved phenylalanine or tryptophan at its end. Template material for amplifying TCR beta CDR3 regions consisted of RNA transcripts. The study used the HTBI primer set for a first-round RT-PCR of the TCR CDR3. TCRdb re-analysed the multiplex PCR reads in MiXCR, keeping a single row per CDR3 protein. The sample has 300,000 to 350,000 distinct CDR3 sequences; roughly 20% are singletons. Cells are PBMCs isolated from approximately 9.2 ml of fresh blood.

J is TRBJ1-1 and V is TRBV2, with D unclear. What was sequenced was blood. This TCR was sampled from a woman aged 40 to 49 with Graves' ophthalmopathy. This CDR3 reads CASSLSRNTEAFL. The DNA for the CDR3 is TGTGCCAGCAGTTTAAGTAGGAACACTGAAGCTTTCCTT.